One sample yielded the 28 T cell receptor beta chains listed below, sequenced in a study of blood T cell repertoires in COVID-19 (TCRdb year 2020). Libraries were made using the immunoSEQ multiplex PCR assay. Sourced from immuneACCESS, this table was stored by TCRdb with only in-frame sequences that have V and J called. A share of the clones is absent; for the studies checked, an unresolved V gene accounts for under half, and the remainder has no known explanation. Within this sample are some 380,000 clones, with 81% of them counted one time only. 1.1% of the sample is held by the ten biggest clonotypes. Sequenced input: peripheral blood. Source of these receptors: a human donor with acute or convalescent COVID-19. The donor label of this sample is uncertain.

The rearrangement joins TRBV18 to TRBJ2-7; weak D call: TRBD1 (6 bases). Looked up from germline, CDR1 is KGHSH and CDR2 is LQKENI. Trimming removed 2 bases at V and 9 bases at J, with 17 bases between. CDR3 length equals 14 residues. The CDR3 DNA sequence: TGTGCCAGCTCACCATCAGGGGTCCCCACGGGGCAGTACTTC. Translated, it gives CASSPSGVPTGQYF.

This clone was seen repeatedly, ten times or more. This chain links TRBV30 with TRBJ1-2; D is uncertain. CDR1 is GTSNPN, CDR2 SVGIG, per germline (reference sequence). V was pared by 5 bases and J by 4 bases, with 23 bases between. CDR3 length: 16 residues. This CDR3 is CAWLTLRPGGGYGYTF. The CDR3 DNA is TGTGCCTGGCTCACCCTCAGACCCGGAGGCGGCTATGGCTACACCTTC.

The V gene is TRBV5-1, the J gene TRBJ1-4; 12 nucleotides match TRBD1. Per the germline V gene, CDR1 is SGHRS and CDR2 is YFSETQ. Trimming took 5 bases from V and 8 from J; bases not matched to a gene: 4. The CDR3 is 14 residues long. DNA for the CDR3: TGCGCCAGCAGAAGGGGACAGGGGGCCGAAAAACTGTTTTTT. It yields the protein CASRRGQGAEKLFF. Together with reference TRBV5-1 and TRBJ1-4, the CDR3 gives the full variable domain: KAGVTQTPRYLIKTRGQQVTLSCSPISGHRSVSWYQQTPGQGLQFLFEYFSETQRNKGNFPGRFSGRQFSNSRSEMNVSTLELGDSALYLCASRRGQGAEKLFFGSGTQLSVL.

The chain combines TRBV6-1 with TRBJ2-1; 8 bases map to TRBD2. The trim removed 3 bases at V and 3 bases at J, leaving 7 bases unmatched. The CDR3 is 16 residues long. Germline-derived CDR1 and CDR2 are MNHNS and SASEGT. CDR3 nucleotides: TGTGCCAGCAGTGAGATGGGACTAGGCAACTACAATGAGCAGTTCTTC. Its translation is CASSEMGLGNYNEQFF.

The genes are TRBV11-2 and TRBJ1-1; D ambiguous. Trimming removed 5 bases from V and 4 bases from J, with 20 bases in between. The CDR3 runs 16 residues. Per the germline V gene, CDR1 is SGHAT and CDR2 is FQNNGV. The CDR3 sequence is CASSPFLGSPGTEAFF. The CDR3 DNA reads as TGTGCCAGCAGCCCCTTTTTGGGCAGCCCAGGCACTGAAGCTTTCTTT. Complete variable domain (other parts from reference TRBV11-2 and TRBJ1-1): EAGVAQSPRYKIIEKRQSVAFWCNPISGHATLYWYQQILGQGPKLLIQFQNNGVVDDSQLPKDRFSAERLKGVDSTLKIQPAKLEDSAVYLCASSPFLGSPGTEAFFGQGTRLTVV.

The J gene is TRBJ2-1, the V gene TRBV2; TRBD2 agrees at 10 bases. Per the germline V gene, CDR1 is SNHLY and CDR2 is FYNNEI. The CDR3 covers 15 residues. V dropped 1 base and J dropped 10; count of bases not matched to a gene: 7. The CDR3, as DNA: TGTGCCAGCAGTGAAGGGTTAGCGGGGGGAAGAGAGCAGTTCTTC. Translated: CASSEGLAGGREQFF.

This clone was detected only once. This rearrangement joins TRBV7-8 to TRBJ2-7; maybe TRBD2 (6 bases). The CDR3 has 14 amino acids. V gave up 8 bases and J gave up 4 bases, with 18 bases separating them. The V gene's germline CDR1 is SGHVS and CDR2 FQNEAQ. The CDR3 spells CASSQHGAGYEQYF. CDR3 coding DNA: TGTGCCAGCTCGCAACATGGGGCGGGATACGAGCAGTACTTC.

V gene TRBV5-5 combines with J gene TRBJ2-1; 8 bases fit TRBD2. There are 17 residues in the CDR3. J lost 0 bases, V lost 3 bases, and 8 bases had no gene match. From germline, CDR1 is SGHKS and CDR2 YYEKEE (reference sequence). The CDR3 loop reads CASSSRRGGSSYNEQFF. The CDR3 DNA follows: TGTGCCAGCAGCTCCCGCCGGGGGGGGAGCTCCTACAATGAGCAGTTCTTC.

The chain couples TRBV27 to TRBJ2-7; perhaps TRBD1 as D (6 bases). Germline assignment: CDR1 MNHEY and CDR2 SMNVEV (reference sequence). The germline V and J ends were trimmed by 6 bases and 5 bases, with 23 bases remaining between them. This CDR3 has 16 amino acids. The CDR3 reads CASSLTGNPNYDEQYF. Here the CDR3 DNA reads TGTGCCAGCAGCCTTACAGGGAATCCCAACTATGACGAGCAGTACTTC.

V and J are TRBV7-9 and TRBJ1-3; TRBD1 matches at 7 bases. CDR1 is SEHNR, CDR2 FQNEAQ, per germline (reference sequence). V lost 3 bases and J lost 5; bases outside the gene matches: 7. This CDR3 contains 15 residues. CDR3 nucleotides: TGTGCCAGCAGCTTCAGGGGGGACACTCGAAACACCATATATTTT. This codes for CASSFRGDTRNTIYF.

CDR3 residues: CASSYEGTLYEQYF. In DNA, the CDR3 is TGTGCCAGCAGTTACGAGGGTACCCTCTACGAGCAGTACTTC. The chain couples TRBV6-6 to TRBJ2-7; a possible D gene is TRBD2 (5 bases). With 2 bases removed from V and 3 bases from J, the gap between germline ends came to 11 bases. Germline values: CDR1 MNHNY, CDR2 SVGAGI (reference sequence). The CDR3 totals 14 residues.

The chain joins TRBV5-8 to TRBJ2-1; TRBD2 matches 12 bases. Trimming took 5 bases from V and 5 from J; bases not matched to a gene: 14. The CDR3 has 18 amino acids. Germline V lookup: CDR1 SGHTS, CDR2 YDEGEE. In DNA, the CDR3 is TGTGCCAGCAGAACCGGGACTAGCGGGTCAACACGCCACAATGAGCAGTTCTTC. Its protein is CASRTGTSGSTRHNEQFF. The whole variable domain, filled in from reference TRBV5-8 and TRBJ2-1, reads EAGVTQSPTHLIKTRGQQATLRCSPISGHTSVYWYQQALGLGLQFLLWYDEGEERNRGNFPPRFSGRQFPNYSSELNVNALELEDSALYLCASRTGTSGSTRHNEQFFGPGTRLTVL.

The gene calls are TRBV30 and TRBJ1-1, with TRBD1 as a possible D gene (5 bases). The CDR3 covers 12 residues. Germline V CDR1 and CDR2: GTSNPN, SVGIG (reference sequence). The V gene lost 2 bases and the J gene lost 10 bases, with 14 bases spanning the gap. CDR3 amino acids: CAWSPRQRRAFF. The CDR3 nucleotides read TGTGCCTGGAGTCCCCGACAGAGGAGAGCTTTCTTT.

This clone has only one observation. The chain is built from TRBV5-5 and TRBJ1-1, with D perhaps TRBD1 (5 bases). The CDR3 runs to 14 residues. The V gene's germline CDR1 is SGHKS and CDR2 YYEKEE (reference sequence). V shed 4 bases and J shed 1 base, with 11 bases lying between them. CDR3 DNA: TGTGCCAGCAGCCGACTTACAGGGAACACTGAAGCTTTCTTT. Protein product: CASSRLTGNTEAFF.

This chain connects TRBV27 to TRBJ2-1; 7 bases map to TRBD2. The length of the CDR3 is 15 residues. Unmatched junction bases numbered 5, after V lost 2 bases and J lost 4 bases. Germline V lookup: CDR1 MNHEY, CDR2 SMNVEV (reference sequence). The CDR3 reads CASSLRLAAYNEQFF. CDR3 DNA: TGTGCCAGCAGTTTACGCCTAGCGGCTTACAATGAGCAGTTCTTC.

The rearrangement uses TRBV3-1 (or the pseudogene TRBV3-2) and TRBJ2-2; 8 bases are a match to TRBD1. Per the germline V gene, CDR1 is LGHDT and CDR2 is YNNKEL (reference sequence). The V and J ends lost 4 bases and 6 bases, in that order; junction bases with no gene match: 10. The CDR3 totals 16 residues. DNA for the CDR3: TGTGCCAGCAGCCGACACGTGGACAGGGTCGCCGGGGAGCTGTTTTTT. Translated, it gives CASSRHVDRVAGELFF.

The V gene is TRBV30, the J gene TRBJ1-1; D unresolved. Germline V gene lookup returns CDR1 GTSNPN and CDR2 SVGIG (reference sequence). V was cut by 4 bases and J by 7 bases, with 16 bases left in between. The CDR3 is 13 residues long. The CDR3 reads CAWTHLAGYEAFF. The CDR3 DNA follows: TGTGCCTGGACCCATCTAGCAGGTTATGAAGCTTTCTTT.

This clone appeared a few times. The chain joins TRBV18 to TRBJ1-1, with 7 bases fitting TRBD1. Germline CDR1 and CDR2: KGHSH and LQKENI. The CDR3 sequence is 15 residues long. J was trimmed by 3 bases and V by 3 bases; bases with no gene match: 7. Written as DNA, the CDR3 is TGTGCCAGCTCACCGGGACAGCGGACTGACACTGAAGCTTTCTTT. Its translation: CASSPGQRTDTEAFF.

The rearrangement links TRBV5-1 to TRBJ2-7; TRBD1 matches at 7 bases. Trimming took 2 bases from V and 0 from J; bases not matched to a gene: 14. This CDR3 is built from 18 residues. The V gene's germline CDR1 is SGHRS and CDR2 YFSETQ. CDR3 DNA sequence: TGCGCCAGCAGCTTTGGGGATCGGACAGGACCGAGCTCCTACGAGCAGTACTTC. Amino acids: CASSFGDRTGPSSYEQYF. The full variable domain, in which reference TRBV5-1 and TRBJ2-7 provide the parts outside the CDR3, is KAGVTQTPRYLIKTRGQQVTLSCSPISGHRSVSWYQQTPGQGLQFLFEYFSETQRNKGNFPGRFSGRQFSNSRSEMNVSTLELGDSALYLCASSFGDRTGPSSYEQYFGPGTRLTVT.

The DNA for the CDR3 is TGCAGCGCCCAAGGGACAGGGGGCTTCTACGAGCAGTACTTC. Its protein is CSAQGTGGFYEQYF. V and J are TRBV29-1 and TRBJ2-7; 12 nucleotides match TRBD1. The CDR3 is 14 amino acids. The germline V gene encodes CDR1 SQVTM and CDR2 ANQGSEA. With V trimmed by 7 bases and J by 3 bases, 7 bases remained unmatched.

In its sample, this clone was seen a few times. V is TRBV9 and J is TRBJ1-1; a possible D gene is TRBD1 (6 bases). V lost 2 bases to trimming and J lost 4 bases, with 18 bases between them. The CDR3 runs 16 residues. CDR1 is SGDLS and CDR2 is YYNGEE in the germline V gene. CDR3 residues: CASSVLTGGRGTEAFF. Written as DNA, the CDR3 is TGTGCCAGCAGCGTCCTAACGGGGGGCAGGGGCACTGAAGCTTTCTTT.

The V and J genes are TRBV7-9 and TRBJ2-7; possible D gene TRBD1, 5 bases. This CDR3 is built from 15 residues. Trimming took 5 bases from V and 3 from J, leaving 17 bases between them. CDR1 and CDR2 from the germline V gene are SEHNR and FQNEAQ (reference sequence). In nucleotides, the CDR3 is TGTGCCAGCAGCCTCCATGACAGAGCTTACTACGAGCAGTACTTC. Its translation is CASSLHDRAYYEQYF.

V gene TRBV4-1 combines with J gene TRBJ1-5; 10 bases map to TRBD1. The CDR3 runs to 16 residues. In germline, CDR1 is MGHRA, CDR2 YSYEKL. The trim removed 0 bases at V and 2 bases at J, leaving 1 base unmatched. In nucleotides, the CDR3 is TGCGCCAGCAGCCAAGAAGGGACAGGGGGCAATCAGCCCCAGCATTTT. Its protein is CASSQEGTGGNQPQHF.

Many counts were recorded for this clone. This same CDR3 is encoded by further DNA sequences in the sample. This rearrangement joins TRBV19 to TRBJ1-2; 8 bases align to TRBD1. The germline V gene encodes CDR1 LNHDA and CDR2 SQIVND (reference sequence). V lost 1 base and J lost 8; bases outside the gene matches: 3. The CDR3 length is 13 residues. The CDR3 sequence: CASSIARTGGYTF. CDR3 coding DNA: TGTGCCAGTAGTATAGCGCGGACAGGGGGCTACACCTTC.

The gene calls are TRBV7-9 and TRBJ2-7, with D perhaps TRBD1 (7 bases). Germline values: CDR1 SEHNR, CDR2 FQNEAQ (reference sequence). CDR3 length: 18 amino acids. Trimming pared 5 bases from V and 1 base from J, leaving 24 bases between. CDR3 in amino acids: CASSARGLGPGQSYEQYF. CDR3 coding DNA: TGTGCCAGCAGCGCCCGGGGGCTCGGCCCGGGACAGTCCTACGAGCAGTACTTC.

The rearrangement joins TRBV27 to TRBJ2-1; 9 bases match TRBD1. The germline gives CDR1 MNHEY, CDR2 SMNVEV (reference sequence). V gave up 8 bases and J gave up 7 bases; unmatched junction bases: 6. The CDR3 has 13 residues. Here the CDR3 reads CASGRQGGNEQFF. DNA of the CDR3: TGTGCCAGCGGAAGACAGGGGGGGAATGAGCAGTTCTTC.

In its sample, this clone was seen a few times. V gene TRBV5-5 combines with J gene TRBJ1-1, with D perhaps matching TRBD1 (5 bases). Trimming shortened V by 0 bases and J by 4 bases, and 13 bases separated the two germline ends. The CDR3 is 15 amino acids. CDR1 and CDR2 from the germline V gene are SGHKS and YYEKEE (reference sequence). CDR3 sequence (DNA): TGTGCCAGCAGCTTGGAGGTAGGGGCAGTCACTGAAGCTTTCTTT. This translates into CASSLEVGAVTEAFF.

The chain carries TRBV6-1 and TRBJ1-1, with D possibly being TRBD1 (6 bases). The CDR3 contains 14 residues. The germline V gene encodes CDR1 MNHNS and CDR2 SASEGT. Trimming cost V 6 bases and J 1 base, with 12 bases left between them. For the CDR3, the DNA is TGTGCCAGCAGCAAACAGGGTCAGAACACTGAAGCTTTCTTT. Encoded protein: CASSKQGQNTEAFF.